The rows below give T cell receptor beta chains drawn from one sample of a study of shared clonotypes between healthy human individuals. Repertoires were generated with immunoSEQ multiplex PCR, while TCRdb's copy carries only in-frame clones and drops some. The repertoire holds under 2.5 million clones, with 85% to 95% as singletons. Material: naive CD4+ T cells from PBMCs. The receptors were sampled from a young man in good health. Some clones in this sample may be carry-over from other donors' samples. Each CDR3 is given with its conserved first and last residue. The D gene is left open where the match is weak.

V gene	D gene	J gene	CDR3 protein
TRBV6-1	NA	TRBJ1-2	CASKPAGILGSYTF
TRBV4-2	NA	TRBJ1-2	CASSQATDGRYGYTF
TRBV7-3	NA	TRBJ2-6	CASSFDPLRETGANVLTF
TRBV29-1	NA	TRBJ2-1	CSVAGDLTYNEQFF
TRBV9	NA	TRBJ2-7	CASSGTPSYEQYF
TRBV28	TRBD1	TRBJ2-5	CASSGQGGRETQYF
TRBV28	NA	TRBJ1-4	CASQAFEKLFF
TRBV5-1	NA	TRBJ1-2	CASSLAGSTPLAGGYTF
TRBV20-1	TRBD2	TRBJ2-1	CSASGGNEQFF
TRBV5-1	NA	TRBJ2-6	CASSNRFSGANVLTF
TRBV19	NA	TRBJ1-1	CASREGSGTEAFF
TRBV19	TRBD2	TRBJ2-3	CASSSGTSGITDTQYF
TRBV5-1	NA	TRBJ2-5	CASSPRGVVGETQYF
TRBV27	TRBD1	TRBJ2-7	CASSSQGTEINYEQYF
TRBV7-7	NA	TRBJ2-7	CASSFGNGYEQYF
TRBV28	NA	TRBJ2-1	CASSSPGGGRAEQFF
TRBV4-1	NA	TRBJ2-5	CASSHIQGPPHF
TRBV5-1	NA	TRBJ2-1	CASSLEQRYNEQFF
TRBV27	TRBD1	TRBJ1-2	CASSSPGQGGYGYTF
TRBV29-1	NA	TRBJ2-3	CSVESREMQTDTQYF
TRBV7-6	TRBD1	TRBJ2-5	CASSPTRGRIETQYF
TRBV14	NA	TRBJ2-5	CASSQSFWGETQYF
TRBV27	TRBD1	TRBJ2-1	CASTTYLRDSRNEQFF
TRBV5-4	NA	TRBJ1-1	CASSLDRANTEAFF
TRBV5-1	NA	TRBJ2-3	CASSRPEGDTQYF
TRBV30	NA	TRBJ1-3	CAWTREYTIYF
TRBV28	NA	TRBJ1-1	CATTGGRVGRTEAFF
TRBV7-9	TRBD1	TRBJ1-5	CASASDRQPQHF
TRBV5-4	TRBD1	TRBJ2-7	CASSFARDRSYEQYF
TRBV30	NA	TRBJ2-5	CAWRSSETQYF
TRBV7-2	NA	TRBJ2-3	CASSARDGLTDTQYF
TRBV9	NA	TRBJ2-1	CASSNFIGIYNEQFF
TRBV5-1	TRBD2	TRBJ2-6	CASSRTSGIGANVLTF
TRBV5-1	NA	TRBJ2-4	CASSLELAVAKNIQYF
TRBV25-1	NA	TRBJ1-3	CASSDNSGNTIYF
TRBV29-1	NA	TRBJ2-3	CSDEGTPGTQYF
TRBV6-6	TRBD1	TRBJ1-2	CASSYRDRTNYGYTF
TRBV28	NA	TRBJ2-7	CASTPGVRLAYEQYF
TRBV4-2	TRBD2	TRBJ2-7	CASSQDLAGPSYEQYF
TRBV7-9	NA	TRBJ1-1	CASSLTWPRGTEAFF
TRBV30	TRBD2	TRBJ2-3	CAWSPLRGGRVSTDTQYF
TRBV21-1	NA	TRBJ2-7	CASRKTASFAWEQYF